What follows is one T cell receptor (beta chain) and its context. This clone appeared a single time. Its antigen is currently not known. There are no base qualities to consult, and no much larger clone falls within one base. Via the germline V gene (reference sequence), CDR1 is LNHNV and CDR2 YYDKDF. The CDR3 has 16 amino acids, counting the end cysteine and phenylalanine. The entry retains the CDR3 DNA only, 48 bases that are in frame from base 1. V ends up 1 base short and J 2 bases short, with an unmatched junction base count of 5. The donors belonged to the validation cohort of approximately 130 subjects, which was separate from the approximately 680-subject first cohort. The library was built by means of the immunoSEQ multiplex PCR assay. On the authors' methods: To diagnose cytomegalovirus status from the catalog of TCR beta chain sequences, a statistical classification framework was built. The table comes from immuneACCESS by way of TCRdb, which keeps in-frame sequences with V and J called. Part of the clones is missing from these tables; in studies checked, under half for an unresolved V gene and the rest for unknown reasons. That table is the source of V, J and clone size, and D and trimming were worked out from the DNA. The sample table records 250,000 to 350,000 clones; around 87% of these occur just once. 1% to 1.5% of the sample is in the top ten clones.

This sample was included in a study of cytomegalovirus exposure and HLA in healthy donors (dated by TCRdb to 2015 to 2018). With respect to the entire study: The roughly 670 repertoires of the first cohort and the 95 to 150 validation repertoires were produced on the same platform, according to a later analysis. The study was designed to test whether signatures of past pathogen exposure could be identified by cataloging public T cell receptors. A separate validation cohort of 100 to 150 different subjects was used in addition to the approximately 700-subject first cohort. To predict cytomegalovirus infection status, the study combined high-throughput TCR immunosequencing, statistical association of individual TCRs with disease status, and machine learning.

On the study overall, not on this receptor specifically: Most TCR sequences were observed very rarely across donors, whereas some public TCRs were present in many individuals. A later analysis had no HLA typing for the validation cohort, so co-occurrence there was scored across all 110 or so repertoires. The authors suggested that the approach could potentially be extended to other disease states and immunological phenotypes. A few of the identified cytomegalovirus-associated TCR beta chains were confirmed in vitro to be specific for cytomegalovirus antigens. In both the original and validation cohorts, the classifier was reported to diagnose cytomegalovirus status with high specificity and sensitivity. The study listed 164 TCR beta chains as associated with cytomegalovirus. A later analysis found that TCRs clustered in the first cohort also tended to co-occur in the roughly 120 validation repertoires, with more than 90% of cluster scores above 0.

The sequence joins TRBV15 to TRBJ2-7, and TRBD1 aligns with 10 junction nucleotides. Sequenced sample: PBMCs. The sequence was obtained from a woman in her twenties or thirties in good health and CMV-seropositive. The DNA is TGTGCCACCAGCAGAGGAATTGGGACAGGGGCCTACGAGCAGTACTTC. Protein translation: CATSRGIGTGAYEQYF.